This TCR beta chain was observed in a study of blood T cell repertoires in COVID-19. Turning to the study itself: Spain, Italy and the United States supplied samples that represented acute and convalescent COVID-19. Sample material is recorded as cDNA or gDNA derived from T cells, B-cell-depleted T cells, or PBMCs.

The CDR3 length is 16 residues. The V end lost 2 bases, the J end lost 0 bases, and 11 bases lay between the germline ends. CDR1 MNHEY and CDR2 SVGAGI come from the germline V gene. Profiled with immunoSEQ multiplex PCR; TCRdb holds only in-frame clones, not every one. The sample holds roughly 53,000 clones, about nine tenths seen once. This TCR was sampled from an elderly woman with COVID-19, enrolled during active disease. The V gene is TRBV6-5, the J gene TRBJ2-4; tentative D call: TRBD2 (5 bases). The specimen sequenced was peripheral blood. The CDR3 sequence: CASSYTDGIAKNIQYF. DNA of the CDR3: TGTGCCAGCAGTTACACGGACGGGATAGCCAAAAACATTCAGTACTTC.